The 20 T cell receptor beta chains below come from one sample, sequenced in a study of CXCR3-negative and CXCR3-positive naive CD8 T cells (dated by TCRdb to between 2018 and 2020). Here is what the overall study found, with its caveats: TRB CDR3s from CXCR3-positive naive cells showed higher hydrophobicity (lower Kidera factor 4), lower energy, and higher strength and volume indices than CXCR3-negative naive cells.

Instrument on record: NextSeq 550. The Human TCR Profiling Kit (MiLaboratory) was used to make UMI-labeled 5' RACE TRB cDNA libraries. After TCRdb reprocessed the reads, each CDR3 protein sequence was kept as one row, without DNA. This sample's table carries around 150,000 distinct CDR3 sequences. The top ten clones comprise 0.4% to 0.45% of the sample. Their antigens are not known. Sequencing was done on a sample of naive CXCR3+ CD8+ T cells from blood. The cell subset or site label corresponds to: CD45RO-CCR7+CD27+CD95- naive CD8+ T cells expressing CXCR3 (TNR3+). The receptors derive from a human donor in good health. Some clones in this sample may be carry-over from other donors' samples.

J is TRBJ1-1 and V is TRBV10-3. Germline CDR1 is ENHRY and CDR2 is SYGVKD. The CDR3 consists of 14 residues. CDR3 in amino acids: CAISEGGINTEAFF.

The chain couples TRBV11-2 to TRBJ2-5; no DNA is available, so the TRBD2 call from TCRdb remains unchecked. This CDR3 is built from 17 residues. Germline V gene sequence: CDR1 SGHAT, CDR2 FQNNGV. This CDR3 reads CASSLDYRTSVEETQYF.

CDR3 amino acids: CASSDTQGGSYNEQFF. This chain connects TRBV9 to TRBJ2-1; TCRdb proposes TRBD1, but this gene call is untestable without DNA. CDR3 size: 16 residues. Germline V gene data show CDR1 as SGDLS and CDR2 as YYNGEE.

V usage is TRBV5-1 and J usage is TRBJ1-2; TCRdb names TRBD1, which stays unverified in the absence of DNA. This CDR3 comprises 15 residues. Germline V gene data show CDR1 as SGHRS and CDR2 as YFSETQ. This chain's CDR3 is CASSFLGQGGHGYTF. Complete variable domain (other parts from reference TRBV5-1 and TRBJ1-2): KAGVTQTPRYLIKTRGQQVTLSCSPISGHRSVSWYQQTPGQGLQFLFEYFSETQRNKGNFPGRFSGRQFSNSRSEMNVSTLELGDSALYLCASSFLGQGGHGYTFGSGTRLTVV.

This chain connects TRBV29-1 to TRBJ2-7; TCRdb's D call of TRBD2 is untestable without DNA. The CDR3 covers 15 residues. Germline V gene lookup returns CDR1 SQVTM and CDR2 ANQGSEA. The CDR3 loop reads CSVGGTGLANYEQYF.

V is TRBV27 and J is TRBJ2-7; the TRBD2 assignment by TCRdb is unverifiable without DNA. This CDR3 region has 14 residues. Germline V gene lookup returns CDR1 MNHEY and CDR2 SMNVEV (reference sequence). The CDR3 reads CASSVGTSGFEQYF.

The rearrangement uses TRBV2 and TRBJ2-1; TCRdb indicates TRBD1, and absent DNA this call remains unverified. Germline loops: CDR1 SNHLY, CDR2 FYNNEI. The CDR3 has 14 amino acids. The CDR3 is CASTLDTLRNEQFF.

The chain joins TRBV12-3 or TRBV12-4 to TRBJ2-1. The length of the CDR3 is 13 residues. CDR3 in amino acids: CASSLSPYNEQFF.

The chain joins TRBV15 to TRBJ1-2; TCRdb's assignment of TRBD1 cannot be checked, as there is no DNA. This CDR3 region has 19 residues. Germline loops: CDR1 LNHNV, CDR2 YYDKDF (reference sequence). CDR3 loop: CATSRDRSGGEMVEGSYTF.

The CDR3: CASSYGTLDTQYF. The chain is built from TRBV7-2 and TRBJ2-3; the TRBD2 assignment by TCRdb is unverifiable without DNA. CDR1 and CDR2 (germline): SGHTA, FQGNSA. The CDR3 covers 13 residues.

The chain is built from TRBV7-9 and TRBJ1-6; lacking DNA, the TRBD1 call made by TCRdb goes unchecked. The CDR3 is 12 residues long. CDR1 is SEHNR, CDR2 FQNEAQ, per germline (reference sequence). The CDR3 spells CASSFPGAPLHF.

This chain uses TRBV7-9 with TRBJ2-1; without DNA, the TCRdb call of TRBD2 cannot be checked. The germline V gene has CDR1 SEHNR and CDR2 FQNEAQ (reference sequence). The CDR3 sequence is 19 residues long. The CDR3 protein is CASSLELALNPRSYNEQFF.

The rearrangement joins TRBV7-8 to TRBJ2-7; TCRdb returns TRBD2, unconfirmable since there is no DNA. Germline V gene lookup returns CDR1 SGHVS and CDR2 FQNEAQ. CDR3 size: 15 residues. CDR3: CASTSAGGISDEQYF. Using reference TRBV7-8 and TRBJ2-7 for the parts outside the CDR3, the full variable domain is GAGVSQSPRYKVAKRGQDVALRCDPISGHVSLFWYQQALGQGPEFLTYFQNEAQLDKSGLPSDRFFAERPEGSVSTLKIQRTQQEDSAVYLCASTSAGGISDEQYFGPGTRLTVT.

CDR3 protein: CASSSPPLYEQYF. The chain links TRBV12-3 or TRBV12-4 to TRBJ2-7; TCRdb proposes TRBD1, but this gene call is untestable without DNA. The CDR3 is 13 residues long.

V gene TRBV29-1 combines with J gene TRBJ2-6. CDR1 SQVTM and CDR2 ANQGSEA come from the germline V gene. The CDR3 spans 14 residues. The CDR3 protein is CSVEAGSGANVLTF.

The chain recombines TRBV28 with TRBJ1-4; TCRdb's D call, TRBD1, is unchecked because there is no DNA. The CDR3 has 15 amino acids. The germline CDR1 and CDR2 sequences are MDHEN and SYDVKM. This CDR3 is CASSSRTANNEKLFF.

V gene TRBV28 combines with J gene TRBJ1-2. This CDR3 is 12 amino acids long. Germline values: CDR1 MDHEN, CDR2 SYDVKM. CDR3 sequence reads: CASRRVDYGYTF.

The rearrangement links TRBV29-1 to TRBJ1-1; without DNA, the TCRdb call of TRBD1 cannot be checked. Germline values: CDR1 SQVTM, CDR2 ANQGSEA. This CDR3 spans 14 amino acids. CDR3 amino acids: CSVESGTGSAEAFF.

This chain connects TRBV3-1 to TRBJ2-3; lacking DNA, the TRBD2 call made by TCRdb goes unchecked. Germline V gene sequence: CDR1 LGHDT, CDR2 YNNKEL (reference sequence). The CDR3 covers 17 residues. The CDR3 loop is CASSQVLAGDHTDTQYF.

The rearrangement joins TRBV20-1 to TRBJ2-5; as DNA is missing, the TRBD1 call by TCRdb cannot be tested. CDR1 is DFQATT, CDR2 SNEGSKA, per germline (reference sequence). The length of the CDR3 is 15 residues. CDR3: CSASPGWGLQETQYF.